Listed below are T cell receptor beta chains from one sample, sequenced in a study of cytomegalovirus exposure and HLA in healthy donors. Clones were sequenced by immunoSEQ multiplex PCR, and TCRdb holds only the in-frame ones, with some missing. The repertoire holds approximately 140,000 clones, with just under 75% as singletons. The sample comprised PBMCs. The receptors were sampled from a woman aged 18-29 years in good health and CMV-seronegative. Each CDR3 is given with its conserved first and last residue. D genes are given only for firm matches. Size values are once, few and many counts, or a class for expanded clones, and some rows have none.

J gene	clone size	D gene	V gene	CDR3 protein	CDR3 DNA
TRBJ2-7	NA	NA	TRBV7-9	CASSSRAAYEQYF	TGTGCCAGCAGCTCCAGGGCCGCCTACGAGCAGTACTTC
TRBJ1-6	NA	NA	TRBV19	CASSYNPGGRNSPLHF	TGTGCCAGTAGTTACAACCCGGGAGGAAGGAATTCACCCCTCCACTTT
TRBJ2-2	NA	TRBD1	TRBV7-9	CASSSQGFGGELFF	TGTGCCAGCAGCTCACAGGGGTTTGGCGGGGAGCTGTTTTTT
TRBJ1-2	few	TRBD1	TRBV6-5	CASSLGQAPYGYTF	TGTGCCAGCAGTTTGGGACAGGCCCCCTATGGCTACACCTTC
TRBJ2-5	few	NA	TRBV6-5	CASRGWERETQYF	TGTGCCAGCAGAGGATGGGAGAGGGAGACCCAGTACTTC
TRBJ1-6	NA	NA	TRBV28	CASTQRGIGASPLHF	TGTGCCAGCACCCAAAGGGGTATTGGCGCTTCACCCCTCCACTTT
TRBJ2-2	NA	TRBD2	TRBV28	CASSLSGLAGTGELFF	TGTGCCAGCAGTTTATCCGGACTAGCGGGAACCGGGGAGCTGTTTTTT
TRBJ1-5	NA	TRBD1	TRBV25-1	CASRTGDQPQHF	TGTGCCAGCCGGACAGGGGATCAGCCCCAGCATTTT
TRBJ1-2	NA	NA	TRBV5-4	CASSRGQEHGYTF	TGTGCCAGCAGCCGAGGTCAAGAGCATGGCTACACCTTC
TRBJ2-5	once	TRBD2	TRBV10-3	CAISESWLAGDQETQYF	TGTGCCATCAGTGAGTCGTGGCTAGCGGGAGACCAAGAGACCCAGTACTTC
TRBJ1-1	few	TRBD1	TRBV5-1	CASSTNKGATEAFF	TGCGCCAGCAGCACGAACAAGGGGGCGACTGAAGCTTTCTTT
TRBJ1-2	NA	TRBD1	TRBV4-2	CASSHNRGFFGYTF	TGTGCCAGCAGCCACAACAGGGGATTCTTTGGCTACACCTTC
TRBJ2-3	few	NA	TRBV6-4	CASSDAAGTNTDTQYF	TGTGCCAGCAGTGATGCGGCGGGGACCAACACAGATACGCAGTATTTT
TRBJ2-2	few	TRBD2	TRBV9	CARKTGTSAGELFF	TGTGCCCGGAAGACCGGGACTAGTGCCGGGGAGCTGTTTTTT
TRBJ1-4	NA	TRBD1	TRBV5-1	CASSLVLTGIGEKLFF	TGCGCCAGCAGCTTGGTCTTGACAGGGATTGGGGAAAAACTGTTTTTT
TRBJ2-5	NA	NA	TRBV7-2	CASSSGVSGETQYF	TGTGCCAGCAGCTCAGGGGTTTCCGGAGAGACCCAGTACTTC
TRBJ1-6	NA	TRBD1	TRBV28	CASSLGTGPSPLHF	TGTGCCAGCAGTTTAGGGACAGGGCCTTCACCCCTCCACTTT
TRBJ2-2	NA	TRBD2	TRBV28	CASSLLAGITTGELFF	TGTGCCAGCAGTTTATTAGCGGGGATCACAACCGGGGAGCTGTTTTTT
TRBJ2-4	NA	NA	TRBV6-5	CASSYRANGNIQYF	TGTGCCAGCAGTTACCGCGCGAATGGAAACATTCAGTACTTC
TRBJ2-7	NA	TRBD2	TRBV7-2	CASSLIPGGPSSYEQYF	TGTGCCAGCAGCTTGATACCGGGGGGGCCGAGCTCCTACGAGCAGTACTTC
TRBJ2-2	NA	TRBD2	TRBV5-8	CASSFHRLRGRNTGELFF	TGTGCCAGCAGCTTCCACCGTTTGCGGGGGAGGAACACCGGGGAGCTGTTTTTT
TRBJ1-3	NA	TRBD1	TRBV5-1	CASSAITGQGNTIYF	TGCGCCAGCAGCGCGATAACGGGACAGGGAAACACCATATATTTT
TRBJ2-3	NA	NA	TRBV7-2	CASSLERTSTDTQYF	TGTGCCAGCAGCTTAGAACGGACTAGCACAGATACGCAGTATTTT
TRBJ1-1	NA	NA	TRBV7-2	CASRQGANTEAFF	TGTGCCAGCAGACAGGGCGCAAACACTGAAGCTTTCTTT
TRBJ2-7	NA	TRBD1	TRBV7-8	CASRHRGSYEQYF	TGTGCCAGCAGACACAGGGGCTCCTACGAGCAGTACTTC
TRBJ2-7	NA	TRBD1	TRBV29-1	CSVEDTATRDRGYEQYF	TGCAGCGTTGAAGATACCGCCACCCGGGACAGAGGGTACGAGCAGTACTTC
TRBJ2-1	once	TRBD2	TRBV12-5	CASGLGGGSGGPNEQFF	TGTGCTAGTGGTTTGGGAGGGGGTAGCGGGGGCCCCAATGAGCAGTTCTTC
TRBJ1-2	NA	NA	TRBV6-5	CASSYGEVYGYTF	TGTGCCAGCAGTTATGGGGAGGTCTATGGCTACACCTTC
TRBJ2-5	NA	TRBD2	TRBV5-4	CASGSTSGTTETQYF	TGTGCCAGCGGGTCAACTAGCGGGACGACGGAGACCCAGTACTTC
TRBJ2-7	NA	TRBD1	TRBV5-1	CASSSAPGQVPYEQYF	TGCGCCAGCAGCTCTGCTCCGGGACAGGTACCCTACGAGCAGTACTTC
TRBJ2-7	NA	TRBD1	TRBV6-1	CASSEAGTGGYEQYF	TGTGCCAGCAGTGAAGCCGGGACAGGGGGCTACGAGCAGTACTTC
TRBJ2-1	few	NA	TRBV14	CASSQSHISSYNEQFF	TGTGCCAGCAGCCAGTCGCATATTAGCTCCTACAATGAGCAGTTCTTC
TRBJ2-1	NA	NA	TRBV7-2	CASSRKLGNEQFF	TGTGCCAGCAGCAGAAAACTAGGCAATGAGCAGTTCTTC
TRBJ2-7	NA	NA	TRBV20-1	CSHGLSYEQYF	TGCAGTCACGGACTCTCCTACGAGCAGTACTTC
TRBJ1-2	once	NA	TRBV18	CASSESTGKTGYTF	TGTGCCAGCTCAGAGAGCACAGGGAAGACGGGCTACACCTTC
TRBJ2-5	few	TRBD2	TRBV9	CASSVEGSGGAHQETQYF	TGTGCCAGCAGCGTAGAGGGTAGCGGGGGGGCGCACCAAGAGACCCAGTACTTC
TRBJ1-6	NA	NA	TRBV18	CASSQYTDSNSPLHF	TGTGCCAGCTCCCAGTACACGGACAGTAATTCACCCCTCCACTTT
TRBJ2-1	NA	NA	TRBV15	CATSRDQTASYNEQFF	TGTGCCACCAGCAGAGATCAGACAGCCTCCTACAATGAGCAGTTCTTC
TRBJ2-1	NA	NA	TRBV9	CASSVGGINNEQFF	TGTGCCAGCAGCGTAGGTGGCATTAACAATGAGCAGTTCTTC
TRBJ2-1	few	TRBD2	TRBV4-1	CASSPLGLAGVGNEQFF	TGCGCCAGCAGCCCCCTGGGACTAGCGGGAGTAGGCAATGAGCAGTTCTTC
TRBJ2-1	NA	TRBD2	TRBV7-2	CASSPWTSGVNEQFF	TGTGCCAGCAGCCCGTGGACTAGCGGGGTCAATGAGCAGTTCTTC
TRBJ2-5	NA	TRBD2	TRBV7-9	CASSFGTREGQETQYF	TGTGCCAGCAGCTTCGGTACGCGGGAGGGCCAAGAGACCCAGTACTTC
TRBJ1-5	NA	NA	TRBV15	CATSRGGAGALDQPQHF	TGTGCCACCAGCAGAGGAGGTGCGGGGGCATTGGATCAGCCCCAGCATTTT
TRBJ2-1	NA	TRBD2	TRBV15	CATSRDLPFTSGSSYNEQFF	TGTGCCACCAGCAGAGATCTCCCTTTTACTAGCGGGAGCTCCTACAATGAGCAGTTCTTC
TRBJ2-6	NA	NA	TRBV7-2	CASSISTDSGANVLTF	TGTGCCAGCAGCATATCGACAGACTCTGGGGCCAACGTCCTGACTTTC